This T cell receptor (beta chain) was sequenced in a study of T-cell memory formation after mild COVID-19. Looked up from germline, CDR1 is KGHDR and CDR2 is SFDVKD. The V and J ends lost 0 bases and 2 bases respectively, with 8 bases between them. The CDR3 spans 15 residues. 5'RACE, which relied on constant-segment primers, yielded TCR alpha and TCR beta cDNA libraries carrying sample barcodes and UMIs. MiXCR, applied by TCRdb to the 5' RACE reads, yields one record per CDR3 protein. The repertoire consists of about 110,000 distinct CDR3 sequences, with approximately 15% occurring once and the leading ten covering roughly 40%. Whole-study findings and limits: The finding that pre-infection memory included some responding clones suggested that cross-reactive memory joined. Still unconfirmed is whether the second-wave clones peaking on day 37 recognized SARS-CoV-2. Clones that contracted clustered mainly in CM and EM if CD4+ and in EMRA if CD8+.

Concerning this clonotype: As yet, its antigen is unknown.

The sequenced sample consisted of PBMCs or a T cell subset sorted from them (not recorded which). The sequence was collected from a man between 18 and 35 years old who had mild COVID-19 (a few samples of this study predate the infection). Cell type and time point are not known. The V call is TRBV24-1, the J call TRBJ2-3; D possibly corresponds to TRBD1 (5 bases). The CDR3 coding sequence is TGTGCCACCAGTGATTTGCAAGGGGACACAGATACGCAGTATTTT. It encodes CATSDLQGDTDTQYF.